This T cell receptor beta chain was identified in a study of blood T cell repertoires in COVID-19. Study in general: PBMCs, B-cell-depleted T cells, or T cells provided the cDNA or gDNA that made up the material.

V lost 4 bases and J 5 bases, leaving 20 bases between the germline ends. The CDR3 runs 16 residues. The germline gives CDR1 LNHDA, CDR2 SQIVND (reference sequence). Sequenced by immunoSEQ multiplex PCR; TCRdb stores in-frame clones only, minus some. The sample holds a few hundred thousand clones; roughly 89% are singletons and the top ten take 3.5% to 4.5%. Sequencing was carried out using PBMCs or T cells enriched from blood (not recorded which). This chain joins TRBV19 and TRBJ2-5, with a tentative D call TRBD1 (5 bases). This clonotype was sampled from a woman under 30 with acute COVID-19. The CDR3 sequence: CASSNEPGHRRETQYF. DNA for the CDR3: TGTGCCAGTAGTAACGAGCCAGGACACAGGCGGGAGACCCAGTACTTC.